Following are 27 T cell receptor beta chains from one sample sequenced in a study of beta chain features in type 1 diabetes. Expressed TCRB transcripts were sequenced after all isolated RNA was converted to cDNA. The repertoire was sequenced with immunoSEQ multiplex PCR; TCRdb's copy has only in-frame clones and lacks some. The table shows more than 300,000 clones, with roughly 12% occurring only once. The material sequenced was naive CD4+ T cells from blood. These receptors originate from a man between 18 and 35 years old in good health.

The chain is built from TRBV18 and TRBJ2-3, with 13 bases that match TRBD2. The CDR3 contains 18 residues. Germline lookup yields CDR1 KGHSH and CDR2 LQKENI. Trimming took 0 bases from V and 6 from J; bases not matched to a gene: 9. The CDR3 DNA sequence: TGTGCCAGCTCACCACCGTCTGGACTAGCGGGAGATGGCGATACGCAGTATTTT. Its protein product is CASSPPSGLAGDGDTQYF.

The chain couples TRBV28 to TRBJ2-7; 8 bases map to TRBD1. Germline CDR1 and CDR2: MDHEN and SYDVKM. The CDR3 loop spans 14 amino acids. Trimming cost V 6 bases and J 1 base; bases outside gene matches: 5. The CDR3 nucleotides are TGTGCCAGCAGGCCCCGGGACAGGTCCTACGAGCAGTACTTC. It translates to CASRPRDRSYEQYF.

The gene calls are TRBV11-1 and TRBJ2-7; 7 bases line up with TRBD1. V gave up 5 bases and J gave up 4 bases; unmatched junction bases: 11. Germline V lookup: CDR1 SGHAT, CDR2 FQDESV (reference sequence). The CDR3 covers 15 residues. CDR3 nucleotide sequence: TGTGCCAGCAGCCTAGGAGAAGGGACAGTATACGAGCAGTACTTC. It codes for CASSLGEGTVYEQYF.

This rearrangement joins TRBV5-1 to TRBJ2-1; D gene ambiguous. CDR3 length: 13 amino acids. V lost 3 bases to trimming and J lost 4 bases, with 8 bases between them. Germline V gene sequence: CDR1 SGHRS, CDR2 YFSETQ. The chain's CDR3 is CASSSLFYNEQFF. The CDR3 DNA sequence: TGCGCCAGCAGCTCGCTATTTTACAATGAGCAGTTCTTC.

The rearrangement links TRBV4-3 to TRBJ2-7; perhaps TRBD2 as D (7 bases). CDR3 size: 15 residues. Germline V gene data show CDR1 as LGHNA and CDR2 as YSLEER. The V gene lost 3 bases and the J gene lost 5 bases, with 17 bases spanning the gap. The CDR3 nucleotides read TGCGCCAGCAGCCACCTGGTAGGGGGGGTCAACGAGCAGTACTTC. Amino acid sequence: CASSHLVGGVNEQYF.

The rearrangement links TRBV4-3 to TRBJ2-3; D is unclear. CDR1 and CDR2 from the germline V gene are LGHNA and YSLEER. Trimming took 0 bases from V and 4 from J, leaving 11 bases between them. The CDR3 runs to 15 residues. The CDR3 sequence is CASSQDSKSADTQYF. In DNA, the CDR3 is TGCGCCAGCAGCCAAGATTCAAAGTCGGCAGATACGCAGTATTTT.

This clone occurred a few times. The CDR3 DNA follows: TGCAGCGTCAGGCCCATACAGGGGCCGGGTAAAAACATTCAGTACTTC. Protein: CSVRPIQGPGKNIQYF. This chain joins TRBV29-1 and TRBJ2-4; 7 bases fit TRBD1. Germline V gene data show CDR1 as SQVTM and CDR2 as ANQGSEA. J gave up 4 bases and V 6 bases, and 15 bases lay outside the gene matches. The length of the CDR3 is 16 residues.

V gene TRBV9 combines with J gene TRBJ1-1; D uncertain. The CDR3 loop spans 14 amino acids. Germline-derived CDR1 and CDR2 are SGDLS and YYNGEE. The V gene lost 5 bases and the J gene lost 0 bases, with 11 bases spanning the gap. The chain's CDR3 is CASSEGGMNTEAFF. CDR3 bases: TGTGCCAGCAGTGAGGGCGGCATGAACACTGAAGCTTTCTTT.

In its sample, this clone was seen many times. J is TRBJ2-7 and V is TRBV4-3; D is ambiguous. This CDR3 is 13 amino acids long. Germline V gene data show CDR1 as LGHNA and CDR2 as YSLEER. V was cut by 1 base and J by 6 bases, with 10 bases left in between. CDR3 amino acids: CASSQVRTSEQYF. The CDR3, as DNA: TGCGCCAGCAGCCAAGTTCGCACATCCGAGCAGTACTTC.

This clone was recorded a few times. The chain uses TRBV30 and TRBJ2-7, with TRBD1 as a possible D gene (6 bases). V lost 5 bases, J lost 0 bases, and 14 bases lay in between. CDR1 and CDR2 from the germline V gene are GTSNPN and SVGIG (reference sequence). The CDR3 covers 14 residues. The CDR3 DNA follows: TGTGCCTGGGGTACCAGGGGCACCTCCTACGAGCAGTACTTC. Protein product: CAWGTRGTSYEQYF.

The CDR3 spells CASSSSSVSTDTQYF. CDR3 nucleotide sequence: TGTGCCAGCAGCTCCTCTAGCGTAAGCACAGATACGCAGTATTTT. This chain uses TRBV5-4 with TRBJ2-3, with a possible D match to TRBD2 (6 bases). Germline CDR1 is SGHNT and CDR2 is YYREEE (reference sequence). This CDR3 comprises 15 residues. The V and J ends lost 3 bases and 0 bases respectively, with 11 bases between them.

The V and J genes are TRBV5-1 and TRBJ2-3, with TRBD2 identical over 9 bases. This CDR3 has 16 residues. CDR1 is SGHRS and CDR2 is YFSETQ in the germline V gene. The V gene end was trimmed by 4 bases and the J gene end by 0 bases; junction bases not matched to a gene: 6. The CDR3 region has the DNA TGCGCCAGCAGCACGGGACTAGCTACTAGCACAGATACGCAGTATTTT. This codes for CASSTGLATSTDTQYF.

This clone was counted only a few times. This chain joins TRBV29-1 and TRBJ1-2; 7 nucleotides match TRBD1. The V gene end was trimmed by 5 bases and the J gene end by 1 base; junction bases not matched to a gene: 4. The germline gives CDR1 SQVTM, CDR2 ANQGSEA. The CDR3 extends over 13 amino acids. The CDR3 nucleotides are TGCAGCGTTTCGGACAGGATTAACTATGGCTACACCTTC. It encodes CSVSDRINYGYTF.

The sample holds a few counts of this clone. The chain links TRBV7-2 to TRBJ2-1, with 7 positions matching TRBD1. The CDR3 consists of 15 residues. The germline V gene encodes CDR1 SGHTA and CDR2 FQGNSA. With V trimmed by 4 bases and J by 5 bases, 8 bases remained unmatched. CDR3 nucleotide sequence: TGTGCCAGCAGCTGGGTGGGACAGCAAGACAATGAGCAGTTCTTC. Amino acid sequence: CASSWVGQQDNEQFF.

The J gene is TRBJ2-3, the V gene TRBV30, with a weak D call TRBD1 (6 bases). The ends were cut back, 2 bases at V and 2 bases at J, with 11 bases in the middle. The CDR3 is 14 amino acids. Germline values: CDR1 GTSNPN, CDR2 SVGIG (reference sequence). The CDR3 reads CAWSNRDTTDTQYF. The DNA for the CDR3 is TGTGCCTGGAGTAACCGGGACACCACAGATACGCAGTATTTT.

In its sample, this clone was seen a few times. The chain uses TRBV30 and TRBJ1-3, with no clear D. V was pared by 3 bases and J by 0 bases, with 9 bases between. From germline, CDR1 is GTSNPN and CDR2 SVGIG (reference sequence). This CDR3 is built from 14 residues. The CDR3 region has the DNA TGTGCCTGGAGGGCCGGGAACTCTGGAAACACCATATATTTT. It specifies CAWRAGNSGNTIYF.

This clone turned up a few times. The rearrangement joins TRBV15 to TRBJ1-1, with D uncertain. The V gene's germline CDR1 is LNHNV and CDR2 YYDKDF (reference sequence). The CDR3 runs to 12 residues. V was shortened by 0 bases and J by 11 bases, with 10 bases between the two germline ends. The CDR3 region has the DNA TGTGCCACCAGCAGAGATGAGCGACGGGCTTTCTTT. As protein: CATSRDERRAFF.

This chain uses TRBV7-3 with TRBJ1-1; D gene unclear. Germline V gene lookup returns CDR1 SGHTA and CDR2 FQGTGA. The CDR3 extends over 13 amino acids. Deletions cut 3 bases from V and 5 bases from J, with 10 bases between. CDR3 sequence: CASSLTIWTEAFF. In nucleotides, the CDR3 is TGTGCCAGCAGCTTGACTATTTGGACTGAAGCTTTCTTT.

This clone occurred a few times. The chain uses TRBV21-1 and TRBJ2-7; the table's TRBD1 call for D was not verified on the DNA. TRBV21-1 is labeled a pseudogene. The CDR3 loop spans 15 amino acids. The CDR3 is CASSKVTGGTYEQYF. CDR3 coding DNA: TGTGCCAGCAGCAAAGTGACAGGGGGCACCTACGAGCAGTACTTC.

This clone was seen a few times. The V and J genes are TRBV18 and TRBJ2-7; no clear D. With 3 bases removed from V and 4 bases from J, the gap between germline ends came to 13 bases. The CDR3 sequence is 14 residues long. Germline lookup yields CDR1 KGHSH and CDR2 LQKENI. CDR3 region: CASSPSQTGYEQYF. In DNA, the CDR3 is TGTGCCAGCTCACCGTCCCAAACGGGTTACGAGCAGTACTTC.

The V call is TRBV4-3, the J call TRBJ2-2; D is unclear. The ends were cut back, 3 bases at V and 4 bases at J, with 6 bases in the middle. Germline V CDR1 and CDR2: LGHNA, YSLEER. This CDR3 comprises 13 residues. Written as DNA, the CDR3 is TGCGCCAGCAGCCACGACATCACCGGGGAGCTGTTTTTT. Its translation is CASSHDITGELFF.

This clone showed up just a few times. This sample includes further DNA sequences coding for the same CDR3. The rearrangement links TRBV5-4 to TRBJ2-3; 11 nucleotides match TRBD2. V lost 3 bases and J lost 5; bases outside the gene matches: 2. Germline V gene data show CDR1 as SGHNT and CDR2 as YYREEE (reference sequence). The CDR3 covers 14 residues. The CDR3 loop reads CASSSLAGGDTQYF. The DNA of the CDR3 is TGTGCCAGCAGCTCCCTAGCGGGAGGAGATACGCAGTATTTT.

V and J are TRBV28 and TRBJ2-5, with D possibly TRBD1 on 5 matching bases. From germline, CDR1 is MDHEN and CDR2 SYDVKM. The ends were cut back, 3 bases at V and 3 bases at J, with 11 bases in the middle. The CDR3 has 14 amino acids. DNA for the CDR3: TGTGCCAGCAGTTTCACACAGGTGGAAGAGACCCAGTACTTC. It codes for CASSFTQVEETQYF.

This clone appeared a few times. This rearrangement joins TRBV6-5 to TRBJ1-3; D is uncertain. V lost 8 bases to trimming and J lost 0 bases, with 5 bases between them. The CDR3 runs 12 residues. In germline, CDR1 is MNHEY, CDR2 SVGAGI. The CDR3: CASSNSGNTIYF. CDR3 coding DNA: TGTGCCAGCTCAAACTCTGGAAACACCATATATTTT.

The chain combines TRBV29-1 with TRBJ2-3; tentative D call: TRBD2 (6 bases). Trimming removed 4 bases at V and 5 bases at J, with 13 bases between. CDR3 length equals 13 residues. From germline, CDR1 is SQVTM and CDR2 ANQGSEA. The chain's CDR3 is CSVAADGGDTQYF. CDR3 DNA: TGCAGCGTTGCCGCTGACGGGGGAGATACGCAGTATTTT.

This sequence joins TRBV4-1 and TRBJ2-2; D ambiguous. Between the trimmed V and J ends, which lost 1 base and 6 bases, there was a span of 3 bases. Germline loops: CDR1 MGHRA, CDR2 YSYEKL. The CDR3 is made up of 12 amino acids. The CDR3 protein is CASSQAAGELFF. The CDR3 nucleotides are TGCGCCAGCAGCCAAGCTGCCGGGGAGCTGTTTTTT.

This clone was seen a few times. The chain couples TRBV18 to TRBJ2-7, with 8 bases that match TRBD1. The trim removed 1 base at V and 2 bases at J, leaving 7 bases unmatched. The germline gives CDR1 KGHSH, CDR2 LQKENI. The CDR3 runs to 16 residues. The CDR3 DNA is TGTGCCAGCTCACCACGCGGACAGGGTCGGGCCTACGAGCAGTACTTC. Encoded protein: CASSPRGQGRAYEQYF.